This entry lists 20 T cell receptor beta chains sequenced from one sample in a study of blood T cell repertoires in COVID-19 (dated by TCRdb to the early 2020s). Library preparation used the immunoSEQ multiplex PCR assay. Drawn from immuneACCESS, this table holds only the in-frame rearrangements with V and J called that TCRdb kept. Clones are partly lost; checked studies trace under half to an unresolved V gene and leave the rest unexplained. The sample table contains around 270,000 clones; only one count was recorded for around nine tenths of them. The top ten hold over 3% of the sample. Specimen: PBMCs or T cells enriched from blood (not recorded which). These receptors came from a woman aged 35 to 49 who had been exposed to COVID-19.

The rearrangement uses TRBV6-2 or TRBV6-3 and TRBJ1-5, with D hard to call. In germline, CDR1 is MNHEY, CDR2 SVGEGT. Trimming took 5 bases from V and 4 from J, leaving 15 bases between them. The CDR3 runs to 15 residues. CDR3 in DNA: TGTGCCAGCAGTCGATACTCTCCGGGTAATCAGCCCCAGCATTTT. Its protein product is CASSRYSPGNQPQHF.

This CDR3 reads CASSRGKGARAKNIQYF. The CDR3 nucleotides are TGTGCCAGCAGCAGGGGGAAGGGGGCGCGAGCCAAAAACATTCAGTACTTC. The gene calls are TRBV21-1 and TRBJ2-4; the table's D call of TRBD1 was not tested on the DNA. TRBV21-1 is described as a pseudogene. CDR3 size: 17 residues.

This clone was recorded a few times. The genes are TRBV28 and TRBJ1-4; possibly TRBD1 for D (6 bases). This CDR3 contains 15 residues. Germline loops: CDR1 MDHEN, CDR2 SYDVKM. Trimming pared 6 bases from V and 8 bases from J, leaving 19 bases between. The CDR3 DNA sequence: TGTGCCAGCAGCACGGAAGGGGGGGTCATCGAAAAACTGTTTTTT. Translation: CASSTEGGVIEKLFF. The full variable domain, rest sourced from reference TRBV28 and TRBJ1-4, is DVKVTQSSRYLVKRTGEKVFLECVQDMDHENMFWYRQDPGLGLRLIYFSYDVKMKEKGDIPEGYSVSREKKERFSLILESASTNQTSMYLCASSTEGGVIEKLFFGSGTQLSVL.

This clone was recorded only once. The CDR3 DNA is TGTGCCAGCAGCTTATACGGACAGGGTCGATACGAGCAGTACGTC. Translation: CASSLYGQGRYEQYV. The V and J genes are TRBV11-2 and TRBJ2-7, with 8 bases matching TRBD1. CDR3 size: 15 residues. V was clipped by 2 bases and J by 4 bases; unmatched bases: 7. The germline CDR1 and CDR2 sequences are SGHAT and FQNNGV.

This clone was detected a few times. An end of the junction does not agree with germline; a read error may underlie this. CDR3 bases: TGTGCCAGCAGCACCGGGACTAGCGATCGAGAGACCCAGTACTTC. It specifies CASSTGTSDRETQYF. This chain uses TRBV5-1 with TRBJ2-5; 10 bases are a match to TRBD2. CDR3 length equals 15 residues. Germline loops: CDR1 SGHRS, CDR2 YFSETQ.

This clone has just one count. As DNA, the CDR3 is TGTGCCAGCAGTTTAGGGACTAGCGGGAGGGCCGAGCAGTACGTC. Protein: CASSLGTSGRAEQYV. The V and J genes are TRBV28 and TRBJ2-7; 16 nucleotides agree with TRBD2. CDR3 size: 15 residues. The germline CDR1 and CDR2 sequences are MDHEN and SYDVKM. V lost 2 bases and J lost 6; bases outside the gene matches: 1.

This chain links TRBV28 with TRBJ2-7; D is perhaps TRBD1 (6 bases). Germline CDR1 and CDR2: MDHEN and SYDVKM. The length of the CDR3 is 14 residues. V lost 4 bases and J 3 bases, leaving 13 bases between the germline ends. The CDR3 sequence is CASSSPTGNYEQYV. CDR3 in DNA: TGTGCCAGCAGTTCTCCGACAGGAAACTACGAGCAGTACGTC.

V gene TRBV2 combines with J gene TRBJ1-5, with D unclear. This CDR3 has 13 residues. Germline loops: CDR1 SNHLY, CDR2 FYNNEI. Trimming took off 7 bases at V and 7 bases at J, with 14 bases between the two ends. The CDR3 coding sequence is TGTGCCAGCAAACGAGGATCCCAACAGCCCCAGCATTTT. Protein sequence: CASKRGSQQPQHF.

The genes are TRBV21-1 and TRBJ1-2; TRBD1 is taken as the D call from the table, unchecked against the DNA. TRBV21-1 is a pseudogene. The CDR3 consists of 15 residues. The CDR3 sequence is CASSKGQGAGYGYTF. The CDR3 coding sequence is TGTGCCAGCAGCAAGGGACAGGGGGCGGGCTATGGCTACACCTTC.

The CDR3 bases are TGTGCCAGCAGCTTTGGGGGACAGGGGACGGCGCAGTACTTC. Residues: CASSFGGQGTAQYF. The V call is TRBV11-1, the J call TRBJ2-7, with 10 bases lining up with TRBD1. Germline V gene sequence: CDR1 SGHAT, CDR2 FQDESV (reference sequence). Trimming at V came to 3 bases and at J to 9 bases, leaving 8 bases not matched to a gene. The CDR3 is 14 amino acids.

J is TRBJ2-3 and V is TRBV5-4, with TRBD1 matching 9 bases. The J segment lost 6 bases and the V segment lost 4 bases, leaving 9 bases of the junction unmatched. The length of the CDR3 is 15 residues. The germline gives CDR1 SGHNT, CDR2 YYREEE (reference sequence). This CDR3 is CASSPPGTGMDTQYF. The CDR3, as DNA: TGTGCCAGCAGCCCCCCCGGGACAGGGATGGATACGCAGTATTTT.

The V gene is TRBV24-1, the J gene TRBJ2-2, with 9 positions matching TRBD1. CDR1 and CDR2 from the germline V gene are KGHDR and SFDVKD. J lost 6 bases, V lost 5 bases, and 9 bases had no gene match. This CDR3 is built from 16 residues. The CDR3 spells CATSGAGTGRAGELFF. In DNA form, the CDR3 reads TGTGCCACCAGTGGGGCCGGGACAGGGCGGGCCGGGGAGCTGTTTTTT.

With respect to this clone: At one end, the junction sequence differs from germline, possibly due to a read error. Here the CDR3 DNA reads TGTGCCAGCAGTACCGGGACAGGGGGCATAGATACGCAGTGTTTT. As protein: CASSTGTGGIDTQCF. The chain uses TRBV5-8 and TRBJ2-3; 12 nucleotides match TRBD1. Germline V CDR1 and CDR2: SGHTS, YDEGEE. The CDR3 runs to 15 residues.

The sample holds a few counts of this clone. The identical CDR3 is also encoded by other nucleotide sequences in the sample. The J gene is TRBJ1-1, the V gene TRBV7-3; D is ambiguous. Looked up from germline, CDR1 is SGHTA and CDR2 is FQGTGA. This CDR3 is 13 amino acids long. V gave up 5 bases and J gave up 1 base, with 8 bases separating them. In nucleotides, the CDR3 is TGTGCCAGCAGCCTCTCAGGGAACACTGAAGCTTTCTTT. Translating gives CASSLSGNTEAFF.

This chain uses TRBV15 with TRBJ2-1; 10 nucleotides match TRBD2. The germline V gene encodes CDR1 LNHNV and CDR2 YYDKDF (reference sequence). The CDR3 spans 14 residues. With V trimmed by 1 base and J by 10 bases, 4 bases remained unmatched. CDR3 bases: TGTGCCACCAGCAGAGGCGGGACTAGCGACGAGCAGTTCTTC. Translation gives CATSRGGTSDEQFF.

This sequence joins TRBV6-2 or TRBV6-3 and TRBJ2-3, with D possibly being TRBD1 (5 bases). This CDR3 contains 17 residues. V was shortened by 5 bases and J by 7 bases, with 25 bases between the two germline ends. From germline, CDR1 is MNHEY and CDR2 SVGEGT. CDR3 residues: CASSPAGHSGIWYTQYF. CDR3 sequence (DNA): TGTGCCAGCAGTCCCGCCGGACATTCCGGAATATGGTATACGCAGTATTTT.

The genes are TRBV7-9 and TRBJ1-2; unclear D gene. The CDR3 length is 13 residues. V lost 3 bases to trimming and J lost 3 bases, with 8 bases between them. The V gene's germline CDR1 is SEHNR and CDR2 FQNEAQ (reference sequence). The CDR3 nucleotides read TGTGCCAGCAGCTTTCATCAGGACTATGGCTACACCTTC. It is translated as CASSFHQDYGYTF.

V and J are TRBV3-1 (or the pseudogene TRBV3-2) and TRBJ2-7, with D possibly TRBD2 on 5 matching bases. Germline CDR1 LGHDT, CDR2 YNNKEL (reference sequence). The germline V and J ends were trimmed by 4 bases and 7 bases, with 17 bases remaining between them. There are 14 residues in the CDR3. The CDR3 reads CASSPEARRREQYF. The CDR3 bases are TGTGCCAGCAGCCCAGAGGCCCGCAGGAGGGAGCAGTACTTC.

This chain connects TRBV27 to TRBJ1-2, with TRBD1 matching over 10 bases. The CDR3 runs to 16 residues. Germline CDR1 reads MNHEY; CDR2 reads SMNVEV (reference sequence). V shed 5 bases, J shed 1 base, and the junction held 7 bases outside the gene matches. CDR3 loop: CASSARTGGFNYGYTF. CDR3 nucleotides: TGTGCCAGCAGTGCCCGGACAGGGGGGTTTAACTATGGCTACACCTTC.

The rearrangement joins TRBV6-5 to TRBJ1-2, with 10 bases aligning to TRBD1. Losses at the gene ends were 6 bases for V and 10 bases for J; bases not matched to a gene: 8. Germline lookup yields CDR1 MNHEY and CDR2 SVGAGI. The CDR3 consists of 13 residues. The CDR3 DNA reads as TGTGCCAGCAGCGTTGGACAGGGGGATTCCTACACCTTC. It codes for CASSVGQGDSYTF.